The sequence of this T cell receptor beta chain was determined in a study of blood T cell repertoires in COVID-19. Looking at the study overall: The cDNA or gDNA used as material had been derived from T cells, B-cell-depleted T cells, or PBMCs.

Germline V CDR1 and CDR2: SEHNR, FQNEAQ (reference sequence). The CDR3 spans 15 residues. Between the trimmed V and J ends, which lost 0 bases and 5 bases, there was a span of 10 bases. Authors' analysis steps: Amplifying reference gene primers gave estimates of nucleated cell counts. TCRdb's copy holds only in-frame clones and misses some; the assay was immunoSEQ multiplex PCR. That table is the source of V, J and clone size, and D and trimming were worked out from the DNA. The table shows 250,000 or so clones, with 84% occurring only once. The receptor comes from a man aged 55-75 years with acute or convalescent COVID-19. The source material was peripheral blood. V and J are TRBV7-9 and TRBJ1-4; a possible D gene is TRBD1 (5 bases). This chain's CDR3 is CASSLAETENEKLFF. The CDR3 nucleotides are TGTGCCAGCAGCTTAGCCGAGACAGAAAATGAAAAACTGTTTTTT. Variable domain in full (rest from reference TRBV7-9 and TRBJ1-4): DTGVSQNPRHKITKRGQNVTFRCDPISEHNRLYWYRQTLGQGPEFLTYFQNEAQLEKSRLLSDRFSAERPKGSFSTLEIQRTEQGDSAMYLCASSLAETENEKLFFGSGTQLSVL.